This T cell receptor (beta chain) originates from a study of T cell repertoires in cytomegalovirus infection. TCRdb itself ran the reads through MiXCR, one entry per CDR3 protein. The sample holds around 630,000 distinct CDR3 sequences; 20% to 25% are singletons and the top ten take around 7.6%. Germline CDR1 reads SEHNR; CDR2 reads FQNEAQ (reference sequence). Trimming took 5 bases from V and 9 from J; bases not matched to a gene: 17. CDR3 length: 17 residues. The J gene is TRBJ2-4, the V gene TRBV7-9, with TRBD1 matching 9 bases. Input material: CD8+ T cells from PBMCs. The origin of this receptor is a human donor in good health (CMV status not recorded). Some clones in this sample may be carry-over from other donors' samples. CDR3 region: CASSPRSGTGSGVIQYF. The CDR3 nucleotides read TGTGCCAGCAGCCCCCGGTCCGGGACAGGGAGTGGTGTCATTCAGTACTTC.